Here is one T cell receptor (beta chain) with its context. Its antigen is unidentified. Other DNA variants within this sample encode the same CDR3. Assay: immunoSEQ multiplex PCR; the TCRdb copy retains only in-frame clones and omits some. This table holds fewer than 1.4 million clones, around 78% found once. The CDR3 length is 14 residues. The V and J ends lost 2 bases and 0 bases respectively, with 8 bases between them. CDR1 is MDHEN and CDR2 is SYDVKM in the germline V gene. The data belong to a study of shared clonotypes between healthy human individuals. Study context: Two women and a few men aged 18 to 49 served as donors.

Study results and caveats: The sharing of about 5.3% of naive CD4 clonotypes was seen across a handful of donors. Exclusively blood specimens were collected; tissue repertoires likely differ. In general, naive subsets displayed greater estimated richness than memory subsets did.

The chain uses TRBV28 and TRBJ2-7; possibly TRBD2 for D (6 bases). This receptor was identified in a man between 18 and 29 years old in good health. Some clones in this sample may be carry-over from other donors' samples. Sequenced sample: memory CD4+ T cells from PBMCs. Noted subset: CD45RA-negative fraction. The CDR3 region is CASSLLASSYEQYF. CDR3 coding DNA: TGTGCCAGCAGTTTACTAGCGAGCTCCTACGAGCAGTACTTC. Drawing the rest from reference TRBV28 and TRBJ2-7, the complete variable domain is DVKVTQSSRYLVKRTGEKVFLECVQDMDHENMFWYRQDPGLGLRLIYFSYDVKMKEKGDIPEGYSVSREKKERFSLILESASTNQTSMYLCASSLLASSYEQYFGPGTRLTVT.